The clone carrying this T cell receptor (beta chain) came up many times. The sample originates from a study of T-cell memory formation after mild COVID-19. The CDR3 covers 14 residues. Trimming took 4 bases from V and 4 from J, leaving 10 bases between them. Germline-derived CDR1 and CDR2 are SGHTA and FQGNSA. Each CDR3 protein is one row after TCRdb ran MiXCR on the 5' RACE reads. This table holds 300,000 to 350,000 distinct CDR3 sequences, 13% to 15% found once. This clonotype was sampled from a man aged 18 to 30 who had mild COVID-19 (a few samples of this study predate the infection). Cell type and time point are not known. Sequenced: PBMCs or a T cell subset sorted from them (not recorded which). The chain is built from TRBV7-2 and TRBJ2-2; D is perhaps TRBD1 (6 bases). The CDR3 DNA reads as TGTGCCAGCAGCTACAGAGGGGGCACCGGGGAGCTGTTTTTT. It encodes CASSYRGGTGELFF.